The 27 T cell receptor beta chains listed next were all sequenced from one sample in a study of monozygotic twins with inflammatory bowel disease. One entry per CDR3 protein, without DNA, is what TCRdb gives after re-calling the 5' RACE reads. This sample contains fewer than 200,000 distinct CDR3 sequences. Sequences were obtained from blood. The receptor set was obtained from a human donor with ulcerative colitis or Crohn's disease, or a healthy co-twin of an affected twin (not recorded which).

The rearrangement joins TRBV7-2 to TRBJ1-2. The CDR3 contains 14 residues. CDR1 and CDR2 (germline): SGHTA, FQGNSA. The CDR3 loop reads CASSFEQRFYGYTF.

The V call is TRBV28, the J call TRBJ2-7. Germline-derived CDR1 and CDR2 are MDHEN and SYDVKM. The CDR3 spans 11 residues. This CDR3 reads CASSFAHEQYF.

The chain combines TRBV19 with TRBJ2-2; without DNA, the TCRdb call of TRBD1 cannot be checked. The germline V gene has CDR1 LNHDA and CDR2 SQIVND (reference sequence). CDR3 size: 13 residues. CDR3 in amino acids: CASSQYRTGELFF.

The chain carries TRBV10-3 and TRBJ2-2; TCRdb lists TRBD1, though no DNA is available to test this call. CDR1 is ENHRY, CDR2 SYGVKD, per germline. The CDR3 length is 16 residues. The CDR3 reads CALRTGISTNTGELFF.

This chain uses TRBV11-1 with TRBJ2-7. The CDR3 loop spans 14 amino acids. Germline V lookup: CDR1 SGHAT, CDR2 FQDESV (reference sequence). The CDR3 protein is CASSRRTFTYEQYF. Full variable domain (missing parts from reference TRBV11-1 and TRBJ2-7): EAEVAQSPRYKITEKSQAVAFWCDPISGHATLYWYRQILGQGPELLVQFQDESVVDDSQLPKDRFSAERLKGVDSTLKIQPAELGDSAMYLCASSRRTFTYEQYFGPGTRLTVT.

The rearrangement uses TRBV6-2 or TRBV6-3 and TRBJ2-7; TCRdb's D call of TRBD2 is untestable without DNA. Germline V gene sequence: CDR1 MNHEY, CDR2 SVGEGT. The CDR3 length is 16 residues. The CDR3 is CASTSGSGRPSYEQYF.

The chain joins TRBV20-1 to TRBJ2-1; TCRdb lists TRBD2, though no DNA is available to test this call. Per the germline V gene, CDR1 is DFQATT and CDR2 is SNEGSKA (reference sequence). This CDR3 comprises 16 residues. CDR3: CSASRDSGSSYNEQFF.

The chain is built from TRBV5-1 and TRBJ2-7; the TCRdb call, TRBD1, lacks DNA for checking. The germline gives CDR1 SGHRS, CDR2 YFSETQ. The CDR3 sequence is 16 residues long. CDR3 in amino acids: CASSLGGDRGSYEQYF.

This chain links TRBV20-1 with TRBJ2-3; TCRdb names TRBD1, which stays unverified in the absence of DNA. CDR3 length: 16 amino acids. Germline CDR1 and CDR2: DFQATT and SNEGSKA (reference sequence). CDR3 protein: CSATTPGQVSTDTQYF.

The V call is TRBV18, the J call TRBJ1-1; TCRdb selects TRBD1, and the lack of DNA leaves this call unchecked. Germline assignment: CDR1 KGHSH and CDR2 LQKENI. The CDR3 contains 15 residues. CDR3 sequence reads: CASSPPRTGRTEAFF.

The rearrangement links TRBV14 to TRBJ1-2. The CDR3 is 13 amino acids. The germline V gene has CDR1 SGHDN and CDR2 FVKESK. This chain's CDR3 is CASSQNSNYGYTF.

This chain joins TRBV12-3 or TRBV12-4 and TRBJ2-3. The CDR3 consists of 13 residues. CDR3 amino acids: CASSLYVSDTQYF.

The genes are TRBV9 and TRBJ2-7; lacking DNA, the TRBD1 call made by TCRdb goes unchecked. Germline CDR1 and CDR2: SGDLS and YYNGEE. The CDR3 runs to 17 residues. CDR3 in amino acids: CASSVAQGGSFLSEQYF.

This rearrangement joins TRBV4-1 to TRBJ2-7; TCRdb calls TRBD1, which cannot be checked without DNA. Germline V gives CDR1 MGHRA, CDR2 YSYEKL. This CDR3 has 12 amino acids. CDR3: CASSQDGDRQYF.

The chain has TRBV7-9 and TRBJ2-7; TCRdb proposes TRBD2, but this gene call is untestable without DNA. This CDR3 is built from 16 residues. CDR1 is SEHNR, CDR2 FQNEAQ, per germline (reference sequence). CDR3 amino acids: CASSPGKKGRGSEQYF.

CDR3 in amino acids: CASSLQGLVDAYNEQFF. The chain links TRBV27 to TRBJ2-1; as DNA is missing, the TRBD2 call by TCRdb cannot be tested. The length of the CDR3 is 17 residues. Germline lookup yields CDR1 MNHEY and CDR2 SMNVEV (reference sequence).

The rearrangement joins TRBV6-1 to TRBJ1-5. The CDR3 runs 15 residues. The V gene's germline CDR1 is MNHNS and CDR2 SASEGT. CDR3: CASTLESAINQPQHF.

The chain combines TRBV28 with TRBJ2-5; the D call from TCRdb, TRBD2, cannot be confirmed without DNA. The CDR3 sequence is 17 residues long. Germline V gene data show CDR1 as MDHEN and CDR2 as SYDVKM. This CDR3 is CASIPYGLAEDQETQYF.

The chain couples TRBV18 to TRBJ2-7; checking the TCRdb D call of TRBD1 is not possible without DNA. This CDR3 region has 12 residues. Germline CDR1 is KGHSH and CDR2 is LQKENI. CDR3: CASSQGIDEQYF.

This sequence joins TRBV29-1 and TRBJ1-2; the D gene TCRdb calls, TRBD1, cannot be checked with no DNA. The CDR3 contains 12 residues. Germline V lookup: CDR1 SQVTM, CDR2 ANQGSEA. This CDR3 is CSVGTGPYGYTF.

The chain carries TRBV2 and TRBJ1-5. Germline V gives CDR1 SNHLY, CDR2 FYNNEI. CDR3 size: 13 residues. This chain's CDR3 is CASSVGGDQPQHF.

CDR3 sequence reads: CASSLTGGSETQYF. This sequence joins TRBV27 and TRBJ2-5; there is no DNA to check the TCRdb D call of TRBD1. Germline V CDR1 and CDR2: MNHEY, SMNVEV (reference sequence). The CDR3 contains 14 residues.

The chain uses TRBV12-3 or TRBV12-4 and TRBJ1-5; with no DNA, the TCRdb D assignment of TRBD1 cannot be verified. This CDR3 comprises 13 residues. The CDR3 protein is CASSLTGGQPQHF.

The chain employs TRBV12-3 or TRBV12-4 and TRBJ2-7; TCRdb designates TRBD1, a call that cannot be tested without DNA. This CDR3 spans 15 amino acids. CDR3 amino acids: CASNPLGAEEDEQYF.

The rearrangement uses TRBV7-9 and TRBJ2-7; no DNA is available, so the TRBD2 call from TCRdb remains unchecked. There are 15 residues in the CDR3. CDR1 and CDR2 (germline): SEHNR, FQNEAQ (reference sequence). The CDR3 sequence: CASSLLAGGPNEQYF.

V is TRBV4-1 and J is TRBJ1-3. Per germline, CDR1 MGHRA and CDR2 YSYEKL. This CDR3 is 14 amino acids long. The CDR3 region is CASSQEASTNTIYF.

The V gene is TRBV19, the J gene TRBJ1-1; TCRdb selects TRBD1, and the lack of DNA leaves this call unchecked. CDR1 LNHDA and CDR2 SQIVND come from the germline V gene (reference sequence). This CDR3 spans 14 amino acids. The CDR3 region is CASTPGTFNTEAFF.